This is a list of T cell receptor beta chains from one sample in a study of cytomegalovirus exposure and HLA in healthy donors. Assay used: immunoSEQ multiplex PCR; TCRdb lists only in-frame clones, some missing. The sample lists 85,000 to 95,000 clones, about 68% seen once, with about a fifth in the top ten. The sequencing input was PBMCs. These receptors came from a young man in good health and CMV-seropositive. CDR3s include the opening cysteine and the closing phenylalanine or tryptophan. The D gene is left open where the match is weak. Rows may omit the clone size; those that give it use once, few, many or a size class.

d_gene | abundance | j_gene | v_gene | CDR3aa | CDR3nt
TRBD1 | few | TRBJ1-1 | TRBV7-8 | CASSSDRGNTEAFF | TGTGCCAGCAGCTCGGACAGGGGGAACACTGAAGCTTTCTTT
NA | few | TRBJ1-1 | TRBV4-3 | CASSQDRGIGGTEAFF | TGCGCCAGCAGCCAAGACAGGGGAATTGGGGGAACTGAAGCTTTCTTT
NA | once | TRBJ1-5 | TRBV6-1 | CASSEQGGEPQHF | TGTGCCAGCAGTGAACAGGGTGGCGAGCCCCAGCATTTT
NA | NA | TRBJ2-2 | TRBV7-3 | CASSQTRPNTGELFF | TGTGCCAGCAGCCAGACAAGGCCGAACACCGGGGAGCTGTTTTTT
TRBD2 | NA | TRBJ2-1 | TRBV5-4 | CASSLGLAGAGTREQFF | TGTGCCAGCAGCCTCGGACTAGCGGGAGCGGGAACAAGAGAGCAGTTCTTC
TRBD1 | NA | TRBJ1-1 | TRBV19 | CATERAGGLNTEAFF | TGTGCCACCGAGAGGGCAGGGGGCCTGAACACTGAAGCTTTCTTT
NA | NA | TRBJ1-5 | TRBV10-2 | CASSEAGYQPQHF | TGCGCCAGCAGTGAGGCAGGTTATCAGCCCCAGCATTTT
TRBD2 | NA | TRBJ2-7 | TRBV27 | CASRTSGSSYEQYF | TGTGCCAGCAGGACTAGCGGGAGCTCCTACGAGCAGTACTTC
NA | once | TRBJ1-5 | TRBV19 | CASSTDRKNQPQHF | TGTGCCAGTAGTACGGACAGAAAAAATCAGCCCCAGCATTTT
TRBD1 | NA | TRBJ1-1 | TRBV7-9 | CASSVQGRNTEAFF | TGTGCCAGCAGCGTACAGGGGCGGAACACTGAAGCTTTCTTT
NA | few | TRBJ1-1 | TRBV7-9 | CASSRGDRMNTEAFF | TGTGCCAGCAGCCGGGGGGATAGGATGAACACTGAAGCTTTCTTT
TRBD1 | NA | TRBJ2-6 | TRBV29-1 | CSVEVPTGVGANVLTF | TGCAGCGTTGAAGTGCCAACAGGGGTCGGGGCCAACGTCCTGACTTTC
NA | NA | TRBJ1-1 | TRBV5-1 | CASEREGGDTEAFF | TGCGCCAGCGAACGGGAGGGGGGGGACACTGAAGCTTTCTTT
TRBD1 | NA | TRBJ1-6 | TRBV19 | CASTLQGQANSPLHF | TGTGCCAGTACCTTACAAGGACAGGCAAATTCACCCCTCCACTTT
TRBD1 | NA | TRBJ1-3 | TRBV6-5 | CASSSGTGEGNTIYF | TGTGCCAGCAGTTCCGGGACAGGGGAGGGAAACACCATATATTTT
TRBD2 | NA | TRBJ2-1 | TRBV7-9 | CASSLGVTSGRGMNEQFF | TGTGCCAGCAGCTTAGGTGTGACTAGCGGGAGGGGGATGAATGAGCAGTTCTTC
TRBD1 | NA | TRBJ1-4 | TRBV19 | CASSTDRVAEKLFF | TGTGCCAGTAGTACGGACAGGGTCGCTGAAAAACTGTTTTTT
TRBD1 | NA | TRBJ2-3 | TRBV5-6 | CASSPGTAVSTDTQYF | TGTGCCAGCAGCCCCGGGACAGCTGTTAGCACAGATACGCAGTATTTT
TRBD1 | NA | TRBJ1-6 | TRBV7-2 | CASSLGQGERSYNSPLHF | TGTGCCAGCAGCTTAGGACAGGGGGAAAGATCCTATAATTCACCCCTCCACTTT
NA | NA | TRBJ2-5 | TRBV7-2 | CASSLGSMGGTQYF | TGTGCCAGCAGCCTGGGGAGCATGGGTGGGACCCAGTACTTC
NA | NA | TRBJ2-3 | TRBV5-1 | CASSLRRSTDTQYF | TGCGCCAGCAGCCTACGAAGATCCACAGATACGCAGTATTTT
NA | few | TRBJ2-6 | TRBV25-1 | CASSESPVSGANVLTF | TGTGCCAGCAGTGAATCCCCGGTCTCTGGGGCCAACGTCCTGACTTTC
TRBD1 | NA | TRBJ2-7 | TRBV4-1 | CASSPDRDHEQYF | TGCGCCAGCAGTCCTGACAGGGACCACGAGCAGTACTTC
TRBD2 | NA | TRBJ2-7 | TRBV7-6 | CASSSTSGFSYEQYF | TGTGCCAGCAGCTCGACTAGCGGGTTCTCCTACGAGCAGTACTTC
NA | once | TRBJ2-2 | TRBV7-8 | CASSWTALGTGELFF | TGTGCCAGCAGCTGGACTGCTTTGGGCACCGGGGAGCTGTTTTTT
NA | once | TRBJ1-1 | TRBV19 | CASSNGMNTEAFF | TGTGCCAGTAGTAATGGCATGAACACTGAAGCTTTCTTT
NA | NA | TRBJ2-3 | TRBV4-1 | CASSQVPGFTDTQYF | TGCGCCAGCAGCCAAGTCCCCGGGTTCACAGATACGCAGTATTTT
TRBD1 | once | TRBJ2-7 | TRBV29-1 | CSVTGTGSPYEQYF | TGCAGCGTTACGGGGACAGGGAGTCCCTACGAGCAGTACTTC
TRBD1 | NA | TRBJ1-1 | TRBV19 | CASSPTENRGRLNTEAFF | TGTGCCAGTAGTCCGACGGAAAACAGGGGGCGATTGAACACTGAAGCTTTCTTT
NA | NA | TRBJ2-2 | TRBV4-2 | CASSPLLNTGELFF | TGTGCCAGCAGCCCCCTACTGAACACCGGGGAGCTGTTTTTT
TRBD1 | NA | TRBJ1-5 | TRBV9 | CASSFTGGERQPQHF | TGTGCCAGCAGCTTTACAGGGGGAGAGCGTCAGCCCCAGCATTTT
NA | NA | TRBJ1-1 | TRBV10-3 | CAISGTRVVNTEAFF | TGTGCCATCAGTGGGACCAGGGTTGTGAACACTGAAGCTTTCTTT
NA | many | TRBJ2-7 | TRBV10-1 | CASSEHAPTTAYEQYF | TGCGCCAGCAGTGAGCATGCTCCGACTACGGCCTACGAGCAGTACTTC
TRBD1 | NA | TRBJ1-5 | TRBV7-2 | CASSPLGTVNQPQHF | TGTGCCAGCAGCCCACTCGGGACAGTCAATCAGCCCCAGCATTTT